The present entry profiles one T cell receptor (beta chain) with its context. This sample stems from a study of blood T cell repertoires in COVID-19. Overall study context: COVID-19 samples from acute and convalescent phases originated in the United States, Italy and Spain.

Profiling relied on immunoSEQ multiplex PCR, and the TCRdb table lists in-frame clones only, not all of them. This table has 310,000 or so clones, around nine tenths appearing once. The V and J ends lost 4 bases and 2 bases respectively, with 11 bases between them. Germline lookup yields CDR1 MNHEY and CDR2 SVGAGI. The CDR3 is 14 amino acids. This clonotype was obtained from a woman in her 50s with active or convalescent COVID-19. The rearrangement uses TRBV6-5 and TRBJ1-1; maybe TRBD1 (6 bases). Input material: peripheral blood. CDR3 protein: CASSLRTVNTEAFF. Here the CDR3 DNA reads TGTGCCAGCAGTTTGAGGACAGTTAACACTGAAGCTTTCTTT.